This T cell receptor (beta chain) was identified during a study of T cells in localized non-small cell lung cancer. The study's findings and limits: Blood T cell density predicted longer survival; adjacent-lung clonality, shorter. It was uninvolved adjacent lung that showed the highest T cell clonality, exceeding tumor. Heterogeneity is still possible, as just one tumor region was sequenced.

For this clone: What it recognizes is unknown.

Data came from immunoSEQ multiplex PCR; TCRdb stores just in-frame clones and leaves some out. The sample contains 450 to 700 clones, 30% to 35% of which appear only once. Germline V gene lookup returns CDR1 KGHSH and CDR2 LQKENI. The CDR3 sequence is 13 residues long. The ends were cut back, 3 bases at V and 7 bases at J, with 13 bases in the middle. This TCR derives from a female donor at least 60 years old with stage I lung adenocarcinoma. The sample consisted of normal lung tissue next to the tumor, taken before any cancer treatment. The chain is built from TRBV18 and TRBJ2-7; D is perhaps TRBD1 or TRBD2 (5 bases each). CDR3 bases: TGTGCCAGCTCACCCTGGGACCGAAGGGAGCAGTACTTC. It is translated as CASSPWDRREQYF.